Listed here are 3 T cell receptor beta chains from one sample, sequenced in a study of blood T cell repertoires in COVID-19. Here immunoSEQ multiplex PCR was the method, and the copy in TCRdb shows in-frame clones only, minus some. Among some 210,000 clones, approximately 88% were seen once, and the ten largest hold about a tenth. The sample was PBMCs or T cells enriched from blood (not recorded which). The origin of the receptors is a man between 18 and 35 years old with acute COVID-19.

The genes are TRBV28 and TRBJ1-4; D is unclear. Per germline, CDR1 MDHEN and CDR2 SYDVKM. The CDR3 has 11 residues. Trimming removed 6 bases from V and 11 bases from J, with 10 bases in between. CDR3: CASSEEEKLFF. The CDR3 region has the DNA TGTGCCAGCAGCGAAGAGGAGAAACTGTTTTTT.

This clone was counted at least ten times. This sequence joins TRBV4-2 and TRBJ2-2; 11 bases are shared with TRBD2. The V segment lost 2 bases and the J segment 0 bases; nucleotides outside the gene matches: 8. Germline CDR1 is LGHNA and CDR2 is YNFKEQ. The CDR3 runs 19 residues. CDR3 nucleotides: TGTGCCAGCAGCCAATCCCTGACTAGCGGGATCGCGAACACCGGGGAGCTGTTTTTT. The encoded protein is CASSQSLTSGIANTGELFF.

This clone was detected once. The gene calls are TRBV5-4 and TRBJ2-1, with 13 bases matching TRBD2. The CDR3 is made up of 16 amino acids. With V trimmed by 0 bases and J by 5 bases, 2 bases remained unmatched. Germline V gives CDR1 SGHNT, CDR2 YYREEE (reference sequence). CDR3 nucleotides: TGTGCCAGCAGCTTGGGTGGACTAGCGGGGGACAATGAGCAGTTCTTC. Its protein product is CASSLGGLAGDNEQFF.